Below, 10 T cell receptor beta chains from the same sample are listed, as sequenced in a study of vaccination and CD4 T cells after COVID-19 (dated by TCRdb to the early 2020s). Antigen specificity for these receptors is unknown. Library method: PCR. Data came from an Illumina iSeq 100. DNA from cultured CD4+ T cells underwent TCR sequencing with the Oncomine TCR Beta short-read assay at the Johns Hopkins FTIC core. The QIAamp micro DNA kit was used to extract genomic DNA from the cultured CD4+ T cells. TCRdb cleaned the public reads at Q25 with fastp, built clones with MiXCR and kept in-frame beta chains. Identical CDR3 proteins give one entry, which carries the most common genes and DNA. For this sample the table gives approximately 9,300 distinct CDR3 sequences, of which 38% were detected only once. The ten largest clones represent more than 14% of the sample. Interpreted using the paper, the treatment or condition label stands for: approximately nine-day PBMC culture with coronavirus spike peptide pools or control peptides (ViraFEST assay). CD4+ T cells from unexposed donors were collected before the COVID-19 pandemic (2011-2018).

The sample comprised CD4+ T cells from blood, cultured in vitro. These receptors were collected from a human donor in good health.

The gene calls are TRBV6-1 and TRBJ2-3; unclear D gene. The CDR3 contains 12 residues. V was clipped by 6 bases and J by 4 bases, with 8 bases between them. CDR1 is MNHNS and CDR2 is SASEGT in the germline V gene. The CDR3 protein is CASSRQSDTQYF. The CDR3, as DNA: TGTGCCAGCAGCCGCCAGTCAGATACGCAGTATTTT.

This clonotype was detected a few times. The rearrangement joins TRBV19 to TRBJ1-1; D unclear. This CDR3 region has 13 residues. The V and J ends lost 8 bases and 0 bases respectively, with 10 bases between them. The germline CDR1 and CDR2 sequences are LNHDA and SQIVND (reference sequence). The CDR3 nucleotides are TGTGCCAGTGCGTTACACATGAACACTGAAGCTTTCTTT. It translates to CASALHMNTEAFF.

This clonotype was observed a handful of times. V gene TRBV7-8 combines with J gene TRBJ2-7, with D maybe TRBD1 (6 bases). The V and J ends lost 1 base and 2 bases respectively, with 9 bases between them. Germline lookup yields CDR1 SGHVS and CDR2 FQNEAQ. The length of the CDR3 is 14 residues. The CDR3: CASSLDRATYEQYF. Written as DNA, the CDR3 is TGTGCCAGCAGCTTAGACAGGGCAACCTACGAGCAGTACTTC.

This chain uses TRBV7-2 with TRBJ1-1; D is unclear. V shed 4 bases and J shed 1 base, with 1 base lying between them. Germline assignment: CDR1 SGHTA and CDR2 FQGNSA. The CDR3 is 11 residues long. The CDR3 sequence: CASSWNTEAFF. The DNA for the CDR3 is TGTGCCAGCAGCTGGAACACTGAAGCTTTCTTT.

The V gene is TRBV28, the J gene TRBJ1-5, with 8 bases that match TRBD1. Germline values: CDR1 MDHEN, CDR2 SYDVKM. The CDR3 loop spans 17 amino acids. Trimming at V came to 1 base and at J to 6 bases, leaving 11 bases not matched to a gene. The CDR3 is CASSLFRVQGAGQPQHF. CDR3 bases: TGTGCCAGCAGTTTATTTCGGGTGCAGGGGGCGGGTCAGCCCCAGCATTTT.

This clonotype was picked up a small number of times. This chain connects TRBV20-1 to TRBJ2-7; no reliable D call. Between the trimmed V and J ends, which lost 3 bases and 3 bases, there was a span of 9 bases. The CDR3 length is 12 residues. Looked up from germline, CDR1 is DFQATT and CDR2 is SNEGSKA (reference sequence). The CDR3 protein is CSASPRIYEQYF. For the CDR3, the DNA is TGCAGTGCTAGCCCTAGAATCTACGAGCAGTACTTC.

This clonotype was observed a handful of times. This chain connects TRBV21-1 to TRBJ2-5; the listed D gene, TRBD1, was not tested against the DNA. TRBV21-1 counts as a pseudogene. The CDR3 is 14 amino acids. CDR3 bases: TGTGCCAGCAGCGACAGGGACAGCCAAGAGACCCAGTACTTC. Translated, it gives CASSDRDSQETQYF.

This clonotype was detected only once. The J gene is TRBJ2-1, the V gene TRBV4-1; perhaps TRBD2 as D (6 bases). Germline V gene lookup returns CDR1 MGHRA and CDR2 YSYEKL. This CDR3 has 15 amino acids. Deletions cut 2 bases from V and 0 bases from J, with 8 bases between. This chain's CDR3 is CASSQLTSSYNEQFF. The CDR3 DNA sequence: TGCGCCAGCAGCCAACTGACTAGCTCCTACAATGAGCAGTTCTTC.

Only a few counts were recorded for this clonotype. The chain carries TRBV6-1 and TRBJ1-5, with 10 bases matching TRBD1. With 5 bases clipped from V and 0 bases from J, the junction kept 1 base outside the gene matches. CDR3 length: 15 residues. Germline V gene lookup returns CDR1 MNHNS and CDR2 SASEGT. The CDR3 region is CASSRQGASNQPQHF. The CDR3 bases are TGTGCCAGCAGTCGACAGGGGGCTAGCAATCAGCCCCAGCATTTT.

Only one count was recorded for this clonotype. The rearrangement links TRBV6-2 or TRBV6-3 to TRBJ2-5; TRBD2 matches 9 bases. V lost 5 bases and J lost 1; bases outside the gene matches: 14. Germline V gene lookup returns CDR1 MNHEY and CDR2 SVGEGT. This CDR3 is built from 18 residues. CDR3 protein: CASSKTVRTSAFQETQYF. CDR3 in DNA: TGTGCCAGCAGTAAAACCGTCCGGACTAGCGCCTTCCAAGAGACCCAGTACTTC.